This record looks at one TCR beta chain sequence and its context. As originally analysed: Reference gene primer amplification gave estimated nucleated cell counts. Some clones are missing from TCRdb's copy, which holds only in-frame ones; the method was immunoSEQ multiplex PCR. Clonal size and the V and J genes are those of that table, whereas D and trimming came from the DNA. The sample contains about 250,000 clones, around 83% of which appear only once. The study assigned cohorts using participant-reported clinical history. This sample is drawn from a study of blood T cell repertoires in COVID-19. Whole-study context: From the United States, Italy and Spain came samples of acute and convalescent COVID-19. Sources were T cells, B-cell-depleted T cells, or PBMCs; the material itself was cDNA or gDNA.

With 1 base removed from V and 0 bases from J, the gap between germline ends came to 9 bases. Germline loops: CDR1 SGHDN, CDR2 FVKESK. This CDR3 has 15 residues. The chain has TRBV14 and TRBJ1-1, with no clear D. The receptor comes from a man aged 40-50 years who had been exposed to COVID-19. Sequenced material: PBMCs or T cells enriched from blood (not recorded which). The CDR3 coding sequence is TGTGCCAGCAGCCAAGTGGGCCGCGTGAACACTGAAGCTTTCTTT. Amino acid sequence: CASSQVGRVNTEAFF.